This record looks at one T cell receptor beta chain sequence and its context. Sequencing was performed with immunoSEQ multiplex PCR; in TCRdb, only in-frame clones are kept and a portion is missing. The sample yields 120,000 or so clones, around 82% seen once. This specimen comes from a study of blood T cell repertoires in COVID-19. Background on the study: Researchers got acute and convalescent COVID-19 samples from the United States, Italy and Spain.

Followed over time, Seattle patients had been enrolled while infection was active. Trimming took off 3 bases at V and 0 bases at J, with 6 bases between the two ends. The CDR3 spans 14 residues. In germline, CDR1 is KGHSH, CDR2 LQKENI. The chain has TRBV18 and TRBJ1-5; D unclear. This clonotype was sampled from a man aged 25-45 years with COVID-19, enrolled during active disease. Sequences were obtained from peripheral blood. The CDR3 coding sequence is TGTGCCAGCTCACCCCGTAATAGCAATCAGCCCCAGCATTTT. Its translation is CASSPRNSNQPQHF.